Described below is a single TCR beta chain sequence and its context. The data were produced by immunoSEQ multiplex PCR, yet TCRdb's version contains in-frame clones alone and is incomplete. The sample has about 250,000 clones; around nine tenths are singletons. Deletions cut 1 base from V and 4 bases from J, with 11 bases between. CDR1 and CDR2 from the germline V gene are MGHDK and SYGVNS. The CDR3 covers 15 residues. The sample belongs to a study of blood T cell repertoires in COVID-19. Participants spanned ages about 18 to 100 years and resided in about 24 US areas. Participants' own reports of clinical history determined their cohort assignment.

The TCR was taken from a middle-aged woman who had been exposed to COVID-19. The chain has TRBV25-1 and TRBJ1-3; maybe TRBD1 (5 bases). Sequenced material: PBMCs or T cells enriched from blood (not recorded which). Here the CDR3 reads CASSESGGLGNTIYF. The CDR3 bases are TGTGCCAGCAGTGAATCTGGGGGACTCGGAAACACCATATATTTT.